The rows below give T cell receptor beta chains drawn from one sample of a study of identical twins. From the 5' RACE reads, TCRdb called clonotypes with MiXCR, one entry per CDR3 protein. The sample lists 600,000 to 800,000 distinct CDR3 sequences; 21% were seen once. Separately, the same data were catalogued under a study of T cells expressing NK-cell markers.

Sequencing was done on a sample of PBMCs. All receptors come from a woman younger than 30 in good health. Both conserved end residues are part of each CDR3. A D gene is named only where the DNA matches it firmly. Rows give clone size only sometimes, using once, few, many, or a class for an expanded clone.

.,TRBV5-5,.,TRBJ2-7,TGTGCCAGCAGCTTGGAAGGTACGGATGTGATCTACGAGCAGTACTTC,CASSLEGTDVIYEQYF
.,TRBV20-1,few,TRBJ2-6,TGCAGTGCTAGAGATCCGGGGGTCGGGGCCAACGTCCTGACTTTC,CSARDPGVGANVLTF
TRBD2,TRBV7-2,.,TRBJ2-3,TGTGCCAGCAGCTTTTTGACTAGCGTTGGCACAGATACGCAGTATTTT,CASSFLTSVGTDTQYF
TRBD2,TRBV20-1,.,TRBJ2-3,TGCAGTGCCGCCCCCGGGTGGCGGGGGGGGGATACGCAGTATTTT,CSAAPGWRGGDTQYF
.,TRBV15,.,TRBJ2-5,TGTGCCACCAGCAGAGACGACATCGCCTTAGACCAAGAGACCCAGTACTTC,CATSRDDIALDQETQYF
.,TRBV5-6,.,TRBJ2-1,TGTGCCAGCAGCCGGCAGGACGGTCACAATGAGCAGTTCTTC,CASSRQDGHNEQFF
.,TRBV12-3/TRBV12-4,many,TRBJ1-1,TGTGCCAGCAGTTTAGTGGCAGGGCGAACTGAAGCTTTCTTT,CASSLVAGRTEAFF
TRBD1,TRBV5-6,.,TRBJ1-2,TGTGCCAGCAGCTTCTCGACAGGGGGACGCTACACCTTC,CASSFSTGGRYTF
TRBD2,TRBV5-1,few,TRBJ2-1,TGCGCCAGCAGCTTAGACCCCGGGACTAGCGGGAGGCGGAATGAGCAGTTCTTC,CASSLDPGTSGRRNEQFF
.,TRBV10-3,few,TRBJ1-5,TGTGCCATCAGAGAGGCAGAGGGGGAGCCCCAGCATTTT,CAIREAEGEPQHF
.,TRBV11-2,many,TRBJ2-1,TGTGCCAGCAGCTTGGGACGGTCCTACAATGAGCAGTTCTTC,CASSLGRSYNEQFF
.,TRBV20-1,.,TRBJ2-3,TGCAGTGCCCCGAGGGGTAGCACAGATACGCAGTATTTT,CSAPRGSTDTQYF
.,TRBV20-1,few,TRBJ2-3,TGCAGTGCTGCCCCTATGGACTTCCCAGATACGCAGTATTTT,CSAAPMDFPDTQYF
TRBD2,TRBV20-1,.,TRBJ2-1,TGCAGTGCTAGGGGGACTAGCGGGGGGGCCTTGCATGAGCAGTTCTTC,CSARGTSGGALHEQFF
.,TRBV4-3,.,TRBJ2-1,TGCGCCAGCGGCGCACGGGGTCCCTACAATGAGCAGTTCTTC,CASGARGPYNEQFF
.,TRBV15,.,TRBJ1-1,TGTGCCACGAGATCGCAGTGGAACACTGAAGCTTTCTTT,CATRSQWNTEAFF
.,TRBV5-1,.,TRBJ2-2,TGCGCCAGCAGCTTGGCCGTGGGAAGGGCCGGGGAGCTGTTTTTT,CASSLAVGRAGELFF
.,TRBV5-1,many,TRBJ1-1,TGCGCCAGCATTGGACCCGACGACCCGAACACTGAAGCTTTCTTT,CASIGPDDPNTEAFF
.,TRBV6-5,.,TRBJ2-5,TGTGCCAGCAGTTACCGGGGCCTCCCGGAGACCCAGTACTTC,CASSYRGLPETQYF
TRBD1,TRBV7-2,few,TRBJ1-2,TGTGCCAGCAGCAACTTACAGGGGCTATACGGCTACACCTTC,CASSNLQGLYGYTF
.,TRBV12-3/TRBV12-4,.,TRBJ2-7,TGTGCCAGCAGTTTGAGAGGGGTCCACCACGAGCAGTACTTC,CASSLRGVHHEQYF
TRBD2,TRBV11-2,.,TRBJ2-2,TGTGCCAGCAGCCCAAACTTTCGGGGGGGAACATTTGCCGGGGAGCTGTTTTTT,CASSPNFRGGTFAGELFF
TRBD2,TRBV29-1,.,TRBJ2-7,TGCAGCGTTGCTTTAGCGGGGCCGTTGGAGCAGTACTTC,CSVALAGPLEQYF
TRBD2,TRBV10-3,few,TRBJ2-7,TGTGCCATCAGTGAGTCCGGGGGGACTAGCGGGAAGTCCTACGAGCAGTACTTC,CAISESGGTSGKSYEQYF
.,TRBV7-2,.,TRBJ2-6,TGTGCCAGCAGCCCGGGGAATCCCCACTCTGGGGCCAACGTCCTGACTTTC,CASSPGNPHSGANVLTF
.,TRBV6-1,.,TRBJ2-7,TGTGCCAGCAGCGGTCCCGGGGACGGCTCTCTTGAGCAGTACTTC,CASSGPGDGSLEQYF
.,TRBV20-1,few,TRBJ2-7,TGCAGTGCTAGTGGGGCCGCCTACGAGCAGTACTTC,CSASGAAYEQYF
.,TRBV7-2,few,TRBJ1-4,TGTGCCAGCAGCTTAGACGGGAATGAAAAACTGTTTTTT,CASSLDGNEKLFF
.,TRBV11-2,few,TRBJ2-1,TGTGCCAGCGGGGGGGCTAGCGGTTACAATGAGCAGTTCTTC,CASGGASGYNEQFF
TRBD2,TRBV20-1,few,TRBJ2-2,TGCAGTGCTAGAGATGGCAGCGGGAGAACCTCGGGCACCGGGGAGCTGTTTTTT,CSARDGSGRTSGTGELFF
TRBD2,TRBV5-1,few,TRBJ2-7,TGCGCCAGCAGCGGAGCGGGAGGGCCGTACGAGCAGTACTTC,CASSGAGGPYEQYF
.,TRBV12-3/TRBV12-4,many,TRBJ1-5,TGTGCCAGCAGTAAGGGGTTCGGTCAGCCCCAGCATTTT,CASSKGFGQPQHF
TRBD1,TRBV29-1,.,TRBJ2-5,TGCAGCGTTGGAAGACAGGGTGAGACCCAGTACTTC,CSVGRQGETQYF
.,TRBV12-3/TRBV12-4,.,TRBJ1-2,TGTGCCAGCAGTTTGGGCCCCTTCTCAGGCTACACCTTC,CASSLGPFSGYTF
.,TRBV7-9,many,TRBJ2-5,TGTGCCAGCAGCTTAGGTCGACGGCTACAGGGCGAGACCCAGTACTTC,CASSLGRRLQGETQYF
.,TRBV5-1,.,TRBJ2-5,TGCGCCAGCAGCTTGGGGACTACGTCCCAAGAGACCCAGTACTTC,CASSLGTTSQETQYF
.,TRBV4-2,few,TRBJ1-1,TGTGCCAGCAGCCGGATGATCCGGACGACGAACACTGAAGCTTTCTTT,CASSRMIRTTNTEAFF
.,TRBV7-7,.,TRBJ2-1,TGTGCCAGCAGCCCCCAGTCCAGGTCTTACAATGAGCAGTTCTTC,CASSPQSRSYNEQFF
TRBD1,TRBV20-1,many,TRBJ2-3,TGCAGTAGTCACAGGGGGGACGGCACAGATACGCAGTATTTT,CSSHRGDGTDTQYF
.,TRBV15,few,TRBJ2-7,TGTGCCACCAGCAGAGATTACTTCACGGAGGATGAGCAGTACTTC,CATSRDYFTEDEQYF
TRBD1,TRBV7-8,.,TRBJ1-2,TGTGCCAGCAGCTACACAGGGGGGAACTATGGCTACACCTTC,CASSYTGGNYGYTF
.,TRBV20-1,.,TRBJ2-1,TGCAGTGCTGACACCTTAAATGCGCATGAGCAGTTCTTC,CSADTLNAHEQFF
TRBD2,TRBV6-1,few,TRBJ2-5,TGTGCCAGCAAACTAGCGGGCCAAGAGACCCAGTACTTC,CASKLAGQETQYF
.,TRBV10-3,many,TRBJ2-7,TGTGCCATCAGTGAGTCGACCCAAGGGGTCTACGAGCAGTACTTC,CAISESTQGVYEQYF
.,TRBV27,.,TRBJ2-2,TGTGCCAGCAGTTTGAGTGGGGGGGCGCTCACCGGGGAGCTGTTTTTT,CASSLSGGALTGELFF
TRBD1,TRBV5-1,few,TRBJ2-3,TGCGCCAGCAGCTCTACAGGGGTCCCCACAGATACGCAGTATTTT,CASSSTGVPTDTQYF
.,TRBV20-1,few,TRBJ2-5,TGCAGTGCTAGAGTGGTGAACCAAGAGACCCAGTACTTC,CSARVVNQETQYF